This TCR beta chain is drawn from a study of shared clonotypes between healthy human individuals. Per the original methods: Quality scores were absent from the junction-only immunoSEQ sequences, so filtering differed. The repertoire was sequenced with immunoSEQ multiplex PCR; TCRdb's copy has only in-frame clones and lacks some. V and J calls and clone size come straight from that table; D and trimming were deduced from the DNA. The sample carries some 2,500,000 clones, 92% recorded once. Turning to this clone: Its target is not known.

Naive CD45RA+ and memory CD45RA-negative subsets were split from CD4+ cells. Trimming pared 4 bases from V and 2 bases from J, leaving 21 bases between. This CDR3 is built from 17 residues. Germline V CDR1 and CDR2: LNHDA, SQIVND (reference sequence). Study findings and constraints: Naive subsets tended to show greater estimated richness than memory subsets.

The J gene is TRBJ2-7, the V gene TRBV19, with D uncertain. The sample taken for sequencing was naive CD4+ T cells from PBMCs. Described subset: CD45RA+ positively selected. The origin of this receptor is a young man in good health. Some clones in this sample may be carry-over from other donors' samples. The CDR3 region is CASSTRQRFFTTYEQYF. Written as DNA, the CDR3 is TGTGCCAGTAGTACTCGACAACGGTTCTTTACTACCTACGAGCAGTACTTC.